This TCR beta chain was identified during a study of control samples from healthy donors and cancer patients. Some clones are missing from TCRdb's copy, which holds only in-frame ones; the method was immunoSEQ multiplex PCR. In the table there are roughly 76,000 clones, around 94% of which are singletons. The sequence was obtained from a woman younger than 30 in good health. Sequencing used blood.

The CDR3 is CASAGGGRETQYF. DNA for the CDR3: TGTGCCAGCGCCGGCGGGGGAAGAGAGACCCAGTACTTC. The V and J genes are TRBV28 and TRBJ2-5, with 7 bases lining up with TRBD2. The CDR3 totals 13 residues. Trimming took 8 bases from V and 4 from J; bases not matched to a gene: 7. The germline V gene has CDR1 MDHEN and CDR2 SYDVKM.